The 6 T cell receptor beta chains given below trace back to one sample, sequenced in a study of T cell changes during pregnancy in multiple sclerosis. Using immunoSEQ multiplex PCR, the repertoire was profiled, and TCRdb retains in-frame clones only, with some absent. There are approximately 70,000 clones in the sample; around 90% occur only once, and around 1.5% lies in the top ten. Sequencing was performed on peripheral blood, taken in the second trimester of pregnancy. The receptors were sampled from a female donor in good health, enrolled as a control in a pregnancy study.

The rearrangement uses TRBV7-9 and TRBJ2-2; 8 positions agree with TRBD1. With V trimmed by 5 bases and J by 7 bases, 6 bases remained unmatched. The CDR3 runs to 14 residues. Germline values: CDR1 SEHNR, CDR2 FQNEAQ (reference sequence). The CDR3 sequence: CASSDDRGNGELFF. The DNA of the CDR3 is TGTGCCAGCAGCGATGACAGGGGAAACGGGGAGCTGTTTTTT.

CDR3 sequence reads: CASSLRTGEVTGNTIYF. CDR3 in DNA: TGCGCCAGCAGCTTGAGGACAGGGGAGGTCACAGGAAACACCATATATTTT. The chain has TRBV5-1 and TRBJ1-3; 9 bases map to TRBD1. Per germline, CDR1 SGHRS and CDR2 YFSETQ. Unmatched junction bases numbered 9, after V lost 1 base and J lost 4 bases. The CDR3 sequence is 17 residues long.

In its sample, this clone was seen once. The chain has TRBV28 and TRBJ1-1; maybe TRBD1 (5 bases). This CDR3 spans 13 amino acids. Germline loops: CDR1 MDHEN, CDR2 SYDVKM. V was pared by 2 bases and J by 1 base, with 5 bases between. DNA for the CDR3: TGTGCCAGCAGTTTAAGGGGGAACACTGAAGCTTTCTTT. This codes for CASSLRGNTEAFF.

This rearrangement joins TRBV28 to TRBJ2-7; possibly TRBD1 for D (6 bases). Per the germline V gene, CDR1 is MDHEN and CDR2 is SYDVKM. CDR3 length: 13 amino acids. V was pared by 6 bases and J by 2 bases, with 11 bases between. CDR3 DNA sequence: TGTGCCAGCAGATTTACAGGGACCTACGAGCAGTACTTC. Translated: CASRFTGTYEQYF.

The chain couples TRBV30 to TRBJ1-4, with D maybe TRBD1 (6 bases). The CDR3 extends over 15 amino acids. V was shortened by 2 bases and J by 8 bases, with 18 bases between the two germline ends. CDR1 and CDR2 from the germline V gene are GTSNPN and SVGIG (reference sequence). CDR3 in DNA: TGTGCCTGGAGTTCACTGGGGGCACGGGACGAAAAACTGTTTTTT. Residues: CAWSSLGARDEKLFF.

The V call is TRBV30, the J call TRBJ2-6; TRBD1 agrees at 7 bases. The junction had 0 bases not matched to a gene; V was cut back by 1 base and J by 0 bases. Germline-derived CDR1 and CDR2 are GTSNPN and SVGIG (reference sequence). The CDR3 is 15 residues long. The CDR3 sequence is CAWSAGGSGANVLTF. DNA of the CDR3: TGTGCCTGGAGTGCAGGGGGCTCTGGGGCCAACGTCCTGACTTTC.